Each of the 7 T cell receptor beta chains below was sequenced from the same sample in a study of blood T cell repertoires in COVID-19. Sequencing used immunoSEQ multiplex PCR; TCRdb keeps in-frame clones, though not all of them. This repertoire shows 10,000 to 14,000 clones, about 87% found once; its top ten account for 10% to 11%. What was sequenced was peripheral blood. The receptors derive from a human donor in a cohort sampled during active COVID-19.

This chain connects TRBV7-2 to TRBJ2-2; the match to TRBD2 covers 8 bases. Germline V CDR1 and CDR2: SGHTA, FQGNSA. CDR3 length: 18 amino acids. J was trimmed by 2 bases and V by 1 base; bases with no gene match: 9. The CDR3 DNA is TGTGCCAGCAGCTTAGAACTAGCGGCACCCCTAAACACCGGGGAGCTGTTTTTT. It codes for CASSLELAAPLNTGELFF.

The CDR3 sequence: CASSMDREYNEQFF. CDR3 bases: TGCGCCAGCAGCATGGACAGGGAGTACAATGAGCAGTTCTTC. J is TRBJ2-1 and V is TRBV5-1, with 8 bases that match TRBD1. Trimming removed 4 bases from V and 4 bases from J; junction bases left unmatched: 4. Looked up from germline, CDR1 is SGHRS and CDR2 is YFSETQ. CDR3 size: 14 residues.

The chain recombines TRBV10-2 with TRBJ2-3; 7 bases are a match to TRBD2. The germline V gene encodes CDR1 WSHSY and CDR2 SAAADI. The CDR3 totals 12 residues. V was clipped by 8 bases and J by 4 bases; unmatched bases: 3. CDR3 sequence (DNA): TGCGCCAGCGGGGAGGGCCCAGATACGCAGTATTTT. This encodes CASGEGPDTQYF.

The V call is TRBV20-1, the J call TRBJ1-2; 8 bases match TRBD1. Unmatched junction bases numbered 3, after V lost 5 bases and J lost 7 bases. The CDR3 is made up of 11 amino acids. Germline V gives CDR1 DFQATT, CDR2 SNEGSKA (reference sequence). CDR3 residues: CSARTGFGYTF. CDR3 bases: TGCAGTGCTCGGACAGGGTTTGGCTACACCTTC.

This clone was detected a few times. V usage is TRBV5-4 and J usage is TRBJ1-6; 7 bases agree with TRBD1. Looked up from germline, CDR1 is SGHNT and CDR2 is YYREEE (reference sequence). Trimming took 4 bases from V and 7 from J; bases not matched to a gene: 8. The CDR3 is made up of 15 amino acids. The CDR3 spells CASSPGQGVNSPLHF. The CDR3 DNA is TGTGCCAGCAGCCCCGGGCAGGGGGTCAATTCACCCCTCCACTTT.

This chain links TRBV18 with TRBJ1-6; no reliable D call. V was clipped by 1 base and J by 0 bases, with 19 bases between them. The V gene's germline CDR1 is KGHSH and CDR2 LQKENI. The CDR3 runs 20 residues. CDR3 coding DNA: TGTGCCAGCTCACCACTGAGGGTCACTCATACTAGCTCCTATAATTCACCCCTCCACTTT. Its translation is CASSPLRVTHTSSYNSPLHF. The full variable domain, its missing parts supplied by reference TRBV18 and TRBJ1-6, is NAGVMQNPRHLVRRRGQEARLRCSPMKGHSHVYWYRQLPEEGLKFMVYLQKENIIDESGMPKERFSAEFPKEGPSILRIQQVVRGDSAAYFCASSPLRVTHTSSYNSPLHFGNGTRLTVT.

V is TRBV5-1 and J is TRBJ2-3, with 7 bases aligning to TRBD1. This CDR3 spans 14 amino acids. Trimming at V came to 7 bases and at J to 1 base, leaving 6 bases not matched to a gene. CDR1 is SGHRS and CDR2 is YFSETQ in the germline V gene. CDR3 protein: CASGTGTGTDTQYF. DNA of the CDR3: TGCGCCAGCGGTACTGGGACAGGCACAGATACGCAGTATTTT.